These T cell receptor beta chains were read from a single sample in a study of T cells in Graves' hyperthyroidism and ophthalmopathy. TCRdb reprocessed the multiplex PCR reads with MiXCR, giving one entry per CDR3 protein. The sample gives about 46,000 distinct CDR3 sequences, 49% of which show up once; around 32% is in the top ten. Specimen: peripheral blood or thyroid tissue (not recorded which). The origin of the receptors is a woman aged 45-60 years with Graves' hyperthyroidism. CDR3s include the opening cysteine and the closing phenylalanine or tryptophan. The order of the fields is J gene, V gene, CDR3 protein.

>TRBJ2-7|TRBV7-2
CASSTQLAGDHEQYF
>TRBJ1-1|TRBV5-5
CASSRDRGPNTEAFF
>TRBJ1-2|TRBV2
CASSANRGPGYTF
>TRBJ1-5|TRBV6-5
CASSLGVGAGQPQHF
>TRBJ2-5|TRBV28
CASSFSGLGETQYF
>TRBJ2-3|TRBV19
CASSISLQGADTQYF
>TRBJ1-1|TRBV7-9
CASSLAGTALTEAFF
>TRBJ1-2|TRBV10-2
CASSWDRSYGYTF
>TRBJ2-3|TRBV9
CASSHNGGFGTDTQYF
>TRBJ2-5|TRBV6-2/TRBV6-3
CASRLGLAVQETQYF
>TRBJ2-7|TRBV15
CATSRDLAGVREQYF
>TRBJ2-3|TRBV20-1
CSAPTRTGESDTQYF
>TRBJ2-2|TRBV9
CASSVGGEAVSGELFF
>TRBJ2-2|TRBV27
CASSLAGLNTGELFF
>TRBJ1-1|TRBV4-1
CASSQEPWGAMNTEAFF
>TRBJ1-1|TRBV10-3
CAISDRGMNTEAFF
>TRBJ1-4|TRBV16
CASSQGQGREKLFF
>TRBJ2-3|TRBV7-3
CASSSGGMDTQYF
>TRBJ2-3|TRBV29-1
CSVEEARTSGSTDTQYF
>TRBJ1-2|TRBV29-1
CSVAVRGDYGYTF
>TRBJ2-2|TRBV5-1
CASSLVRTDTGELFF
>TRBJ1-6|TRBV5-1
CASTPLFTGSYNSPLHF
>TRBJ2-3|TRBV4-3
CASSQAAAGQGIADTQYF
>TRBJ2-5|TRBV7-9
CASSASGKTQYF
>TRBJ2-2|TRBV7-8
CASSRGLAGTGELFF
>TRBJ2-5|TRBV7-9
CASSLGDQPQYF
>TRBJ1-1|TRBV24-1
CATSDLPGTEAFF
>TRBJ2-3|TRBV20-1
CSANREGDTQYF
>TRBJ2-3|TRBV10-3
CAIRASASSTDTQYF
>TRBJ1-2|TRBV6-1
CASSAGTGGDYGYTF
>TRBJ1-1|TRBV20-1
CSARTGALWTEAFF
>TRBJ2-5|TRBV6-2/TRBV6-3
CASSGREDHQETQYF
>TRBJ1-4|TRBV15
CATSSRDRGTFHGEKLFF
>TRBJ2-3|TRBV20-1
CSARADGLPTDTQYF
>TRBJ2-5|TRBV7-3
CASSLASGRAGETQYF
>TRBJ2-5|TRBV7-6
CASSLARTSDPQETQYF
>TRBJ2-7|TRBV7-8
CADSGTDEQYF
>TRBJ1-5|TRBV2
CASRGLAGGPQHF
>TRBJ1-2|TRBV7-9
CASSPGTGYTF
>TRBJ1-2|TRBV12-3/TRBV12-4
CASSLELNYGYTF
>TRBJ2-1|TRBV7-2
CASSSNPRQPVQIF
>TRBJ1-5|TRBV7-2
CASSFPGRSYSNQPQHF
>TRBJ2-5|TRBV6-2/TRBV6-3
CASSYSFSYQETQYF
>TRBJ1-5|TRBV5-1
CASRLDRGANQPQHF
>TRBJ1-5|TRBV2
CASSTWAGAINQPQHF
>TRBJ1-1|TRBV5-1
CASTPQGRSTEAFF
>TRBJ2-5|TRBV5-4
CASSSPDRVVETQYF
>TRBJ2-7|TRBV6-1
CASSPRASGPYEQYF
>TRBJ1-2|TRBV10-3
CATLDGTSGYTF
>TRBJ1-5|TRBV2
CASRGQGAWQPQHF
>TRBJ2-2|TRBV5-4
CASSLGAGSNTGELFF
>TRBJ2-5|TRBV20-1
CSARPLLGETQYF
>TRBJ1-2|TRBV7-3
CASSLRGGTGANNYGYTF
>TRBJ2-5|TRBV5-1
CASSSRTSGQETQYF
>TRBJ1-5|TRBV19
CATRTGTGASNQPQHF
>TRBJ1-1|TRBV28
CASRPGHTEAFF
>TRBJ1-5|TRBV12-3/TRBV12-4
CASSLAFGTDSNQPQHF
>TRBJ1-3|TRBV12-3/TRBV12-4
CASSWDTIYF
>TRBJ2-6|TRBV14
CASSQGGTGANVLTF
>TRBJ1-1|TRBV29-1
CSVDVGGGTEAFF